This T cell receptor (beta chain) was obtained from a study of response to subunit inactivated influenza vaccine. Study-wide findings and caveats: Each seasonal influenza vaccination, the authors suggested, recruits few new T cells.

TCRdb reanalysed the RT-PCR reads using MiXCR and keeps one entry per CDR3 protein. The sample has about 500,000 distinct CDR3 sequences; 16% are singletons. This clonotype was detected a few times. The antigen remains unidentified. The CDR3 totals 15 residues. V lost 6 bases, J lost 5 bases, and 4 bases stayed unmatched. The source material was CD4+ T cells sorted from PBMCs, sampled about 23 months after vaccination. This TCR was sampled from a man aged 50-75 years who received an inactivated influenza vaccine. This chain uses TRBV12-3 or TRBV12-4 with TRBJ2-3; 14 nucleotides align to TRBD2. CDR3 sequence: CASRGGLAGVDTQYF. In DNA, the CDR3 is TGTGCCAGCAGGGGGGGACTAGCGGGAGTAGATACGCAGTATTTT.